This record covers a single T cell receptor (beta chain). Its antigen remains unknown. Trimming removed 1 base at V and 9 bases at J, with 17 bases between. The germline gives CDR1 SGHKS, CDR2 YYEKEE (reference sequence). CDR3 length: 16 residues. Sorted T cells were CFSE-labeled and cultured more than 4 days with allogeneic regulatory or mature dendritic cells at 1:10. CD4+ or CD8+ T cells were sorted as naive CD45RA+ or memory CD45RO+. This sample stems from a study of regulatory dendritic cells for organ transplantation. Background on the study: Day 6 dendritic cell cultures were stimulated with LPS.

The table came from immunoSEQ multiplex PCR; TCRdb's copy has only in-frame clones and leaves some out. The data contain around 19,000 clones, 75% to 90% of them singletons. General study findings and limits: Of resting T cell subsets, memory CD8+ had the most alloreactive clonotypes. Naive T cells showed high diversity, memory cells less, memory CD8+ least.

Input material: naive CD4+ T cells from blood cultured with regulatory dendritic cells. Subset denoted: CD45RA+ naive T cells. The source of this sequence is a human donor in good health. The chain couples TRBV5-5 to TRBJ1-6; unclear D gene. CDR3 loop: CASSLWLGINSSPLHF. The CDR3 region has the DNA TGTGCCAGCAGCTTGTGGCTGGGGATCAATAGTTCACCCCTCCACTTT.